What follows are 7 T cell receptor beta chains derived from one specimen sequenced in a study of blood T cell repertoires in COVID-19. The data were produced by immunoSEQ multiplex PCR, yet TCRdb's version contains in-frame clones alone and is incomplete. The sample includes about 68,000 clones, 65% to 90% seen only once; the top ten take roughly 24%. Sequencing used peripheral blood. The receptors come from a man between 45 and 60 years old with acute or convalescent COVID-19.

This chain connects TRBV5-4 to TRBJ1-2; 7 positions match TRBD1. Germline values: CDR1 SGHNT, CDR2 YYREEE (reference sequence). Losses at the gene ends were 0 bases for V and 4 bases for J; bases not matched to a gene: 6. The CDR3 is made up of 15 amino acids. CDR3 loop: CASSLGADRAYGYTF. CDR3 DNA sequence: TGTGCCAGCAGCTTGGGGGCAGACAGGGCCTATGGCTACACCTTC.

The rearrangement uses TRBV4-1 and TRBJ1-5; D not certain. V lost 1 base to trimming and J lost 7 bases, with 11 bases between them. The length of the CDR3 is 14 residues. Germline assignment: CDR1 MGHRA and CDR2 YSYEKL. The chain's CDR3 is CASSQAQSGQPQHF. CDR3 DNA sequence: TGCGCCAGCAGCCAAGCGCAGAGCGGACAGCCCCAGCATTTT.

The rearrangement joins TRBV10-2 to TRBJ2-1, with 7 bases lining up with TRBD2. V shed 1 base, J shed 4 bases, and the junction held 7 bases outside the gene matches. Looked up from germline, CDR1 is WSHSY and CDR2 is SAAADI. CDR3 length equals 16 residues. The CDR3 region has the DNA TGCGCCAGCAGTGAGTTGTTGGCGGGGGAGTACAATGAGCAGTTCTTC. It translates to CASSELLAGEYNEQFF.

The genes are TRBV7-8 and TRBJ1-5; the match to TRBD1 covers 7 bases. The CDR3 is 16 amino acids. CDR1 is SGHVS, CDR2 FQNEAQ, per germline. Trimming removed 1 base from V and 1 base from J; junction bases left unmatched: 4. The CDR3 nucleotides are TGTGCCAGCAGCTTAGAGGGGGCCTTAAGCAATCAGCCCCAGCATTTT. As protein: CASSLEGALSNQPQHF.

The chain employs TRBV9 and TRBJ1-6; 12 positions agree with TRBD1. J gave up 8 bases and V 2 bases, and 5 bases lay outside the gene matches. The CDR3 is 16 amino acids. Germline values: CDR1 SGDLS, CDR2 YYNGEE. This CDR3 reads CASSVGTGGSYSPLHF. CDR3 DNA: TGTGCCAGCAGCGTTGGGACAGGGGGCTCTTATTCACCCCTCCACTTT.

The genes are TRBV19 and TRBJ2-3; TRBD2 matches at 12 bases. The CDR3 is 21 amino acids. Germline CDR1 is LNHDA and CDR2 is SQIVND (reference sequence). The ends lost 4 bases at V and 1 base at J; junction bases unmatched: 18. CDR3 protein: CASSTPGLAGGPMTGTDTQYF. The CDR3 nucleotides are TGTGCCAGTAGTACCCCCGGGCTAGCGGGGGGGCCGATGACTGGCACAGATACGCAGTATTTT.

This clone appeared a few times. The chain is built from TRBV2 and TRBJ1-2; D ambiguous. CDR1 is SNHLY, CDR2 FYNNEI, per germline. V was shortened by 2 bases and J by 2 bases, with 3 bases between the two germline ends. The length of the CDR3 is 12 residues. CDR3 region: CASSEQNYGYTF. The CDR3 DNA reads as TGTGCCAGCAGTGAACAGAACTATGGCTACACCTTC. The whole variable domain, filled in from reference TRBV2 and TRBJ1-2, reads EPEVTQTPSHQVTQMGQEVILRCVPISNHLYFYWYRQILGQKVEFLVSFYNNEISEKSEIFDDQFSVERPDGSNFTLKIRSTKLEDSAMYFCASSEQNYGYTFGSGTRLTVV.